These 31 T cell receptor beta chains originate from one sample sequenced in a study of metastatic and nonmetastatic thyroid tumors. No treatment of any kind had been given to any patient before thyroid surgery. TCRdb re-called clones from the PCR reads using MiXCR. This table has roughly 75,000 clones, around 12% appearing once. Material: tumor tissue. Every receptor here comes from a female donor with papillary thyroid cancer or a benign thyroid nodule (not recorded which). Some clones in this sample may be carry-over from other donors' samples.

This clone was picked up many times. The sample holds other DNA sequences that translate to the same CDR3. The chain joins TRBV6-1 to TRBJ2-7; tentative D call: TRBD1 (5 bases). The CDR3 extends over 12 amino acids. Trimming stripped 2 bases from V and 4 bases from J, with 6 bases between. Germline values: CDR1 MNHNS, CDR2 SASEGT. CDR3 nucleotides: TGTGCCAGCAGTGAAAGGGGTTACGAGCAGTACTTC. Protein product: CASSERGYEQYF.

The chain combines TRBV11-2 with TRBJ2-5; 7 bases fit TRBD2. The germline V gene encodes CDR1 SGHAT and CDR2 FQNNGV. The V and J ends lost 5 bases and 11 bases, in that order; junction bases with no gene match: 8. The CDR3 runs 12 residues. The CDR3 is CASSPILGLQYF. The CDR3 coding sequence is TGTGCCAGCAGCCCAATACTGGGACTACAGTACTTC.

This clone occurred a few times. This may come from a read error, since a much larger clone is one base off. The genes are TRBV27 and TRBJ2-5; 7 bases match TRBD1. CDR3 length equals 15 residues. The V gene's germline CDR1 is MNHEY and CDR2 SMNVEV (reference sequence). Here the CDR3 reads CASRLRQGSQETQCF. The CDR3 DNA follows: TGTGCCAGCCGACTTCGACAGGGAAGTCAAGAGACCCAGTGCTTC.

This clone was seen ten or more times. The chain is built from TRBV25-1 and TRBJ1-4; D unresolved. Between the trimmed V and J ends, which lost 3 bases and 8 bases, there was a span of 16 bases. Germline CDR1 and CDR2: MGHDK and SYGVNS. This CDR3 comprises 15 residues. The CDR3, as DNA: TGTGCCAGCAGTGAGGTAGGAACGCAAGGAGAAAAACTGTTTTTT. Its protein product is CASSEVGTQGEKLFF. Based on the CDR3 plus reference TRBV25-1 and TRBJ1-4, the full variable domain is EADIYQTPRYLVIGTGKKITLECSQTMGHDKMYWYQQDPGMELHLIHYSYGVNSTEKGDLSSESTVSRIRTEHFPLTLESARPSHTSQYLCASSEVGTQGEKLFFGSGTQLSVL.

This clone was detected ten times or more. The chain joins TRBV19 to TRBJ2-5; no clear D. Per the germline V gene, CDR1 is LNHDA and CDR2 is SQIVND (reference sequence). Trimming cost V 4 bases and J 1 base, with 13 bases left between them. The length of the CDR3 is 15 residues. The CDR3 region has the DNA TGTGCCAGTAGTACTCCGGACGGATCCCAAGAGACCCAGTACTTC. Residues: CASSTPDGSQETQYF.

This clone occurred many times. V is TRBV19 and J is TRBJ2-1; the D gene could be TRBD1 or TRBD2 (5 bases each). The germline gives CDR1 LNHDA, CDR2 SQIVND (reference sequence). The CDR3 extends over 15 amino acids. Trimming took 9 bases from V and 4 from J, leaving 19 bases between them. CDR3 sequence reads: CASNPTGRIYNEQFF. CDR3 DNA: TGTGCCAGCAACCCTACGGGACGGATATACAATGAGCAGTTCTTC.

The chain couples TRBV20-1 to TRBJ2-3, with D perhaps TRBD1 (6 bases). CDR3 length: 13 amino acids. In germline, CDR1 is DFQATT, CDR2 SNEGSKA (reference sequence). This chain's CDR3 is CARWGHSTDTQYF. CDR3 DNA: TGCGCCCGGTGGGGGCATAGCACAGATACGCAGTATTTT.

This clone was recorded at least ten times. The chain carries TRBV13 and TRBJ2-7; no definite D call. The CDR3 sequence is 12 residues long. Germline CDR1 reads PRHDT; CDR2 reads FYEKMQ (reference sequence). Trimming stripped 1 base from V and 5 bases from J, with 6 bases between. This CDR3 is CASSLDTDEQYF. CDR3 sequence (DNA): TGTGCCAGCAGCTTAGATACTGACGAGCAGTACTTC.

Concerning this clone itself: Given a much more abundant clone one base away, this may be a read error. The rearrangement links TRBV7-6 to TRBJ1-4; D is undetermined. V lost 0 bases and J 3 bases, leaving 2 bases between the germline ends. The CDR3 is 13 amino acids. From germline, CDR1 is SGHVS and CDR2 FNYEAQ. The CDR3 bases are TGTGCCAGCAGCTTAGCCCCTAATGAAAAACTGTTTTTT. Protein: CASSLAPNEKLFF. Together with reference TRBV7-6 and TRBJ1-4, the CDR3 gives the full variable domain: GAGVSQSPRYKVTKRGQDVALRCDPISGHVSLYWYRQALGQGPEFLTYFNYEAQQDKSGLPNDRFSAERPEGSISTLTIQRTEQRDSAMYRCASSLAPNEKLFFGSGTQLSVL.

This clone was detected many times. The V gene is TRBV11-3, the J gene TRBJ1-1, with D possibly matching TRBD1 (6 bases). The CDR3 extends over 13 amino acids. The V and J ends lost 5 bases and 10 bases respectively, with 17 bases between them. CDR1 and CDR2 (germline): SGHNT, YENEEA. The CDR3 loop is CASSLTGPGAAFF. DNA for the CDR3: TGTGCCAGCAGCCTCACAGGGCCGGGTGCAGCTTTCTTT.

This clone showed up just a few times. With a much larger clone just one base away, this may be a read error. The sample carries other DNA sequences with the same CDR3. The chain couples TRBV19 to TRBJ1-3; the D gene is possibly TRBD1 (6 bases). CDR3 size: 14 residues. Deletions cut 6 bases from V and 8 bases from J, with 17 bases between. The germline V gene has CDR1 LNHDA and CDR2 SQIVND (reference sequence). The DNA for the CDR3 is TGTGCCAGTAGCCAGCGGACAGTTGCTGACACCATATATTTT. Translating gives CASSQRTVADTIYF. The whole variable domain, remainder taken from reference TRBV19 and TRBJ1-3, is DGGITQSPKYLFRKEGQNVTLSCEQNLNHDAMYWYRQDPGQGLRLIYYSQIVNDFQKGDIAEGYSVSREKKESFPLTVTSAQKNPTAFYLCASSQRTVADTIYFGEGSWLTVV.

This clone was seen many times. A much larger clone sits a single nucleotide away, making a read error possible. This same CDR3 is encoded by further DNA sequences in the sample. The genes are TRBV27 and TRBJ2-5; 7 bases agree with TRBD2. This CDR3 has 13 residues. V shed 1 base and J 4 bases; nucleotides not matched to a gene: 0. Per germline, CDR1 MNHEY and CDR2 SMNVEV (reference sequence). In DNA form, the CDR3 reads TGTGCCAGCAGTTTATGGGGGGGAGAGACCCAGTACTTC. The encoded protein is CASSLWGGETQYF.

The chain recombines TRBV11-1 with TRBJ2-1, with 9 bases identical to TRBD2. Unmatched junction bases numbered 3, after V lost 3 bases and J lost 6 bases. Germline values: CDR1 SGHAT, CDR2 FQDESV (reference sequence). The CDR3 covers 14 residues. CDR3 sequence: CASSLREGLNEQFF. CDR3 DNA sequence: TGTGCCAGCAGCTTGCGGGAGGGCCTCAATGAGCAGTTCTTC.

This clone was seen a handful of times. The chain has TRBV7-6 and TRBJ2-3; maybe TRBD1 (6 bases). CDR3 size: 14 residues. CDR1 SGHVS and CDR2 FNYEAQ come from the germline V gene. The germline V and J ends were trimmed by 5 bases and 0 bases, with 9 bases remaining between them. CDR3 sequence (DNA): TGTGCCAGCAGCCGGACAGATAGCACAGATACGCAGTATTTT. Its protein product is CASSRTDSTDTQYF.

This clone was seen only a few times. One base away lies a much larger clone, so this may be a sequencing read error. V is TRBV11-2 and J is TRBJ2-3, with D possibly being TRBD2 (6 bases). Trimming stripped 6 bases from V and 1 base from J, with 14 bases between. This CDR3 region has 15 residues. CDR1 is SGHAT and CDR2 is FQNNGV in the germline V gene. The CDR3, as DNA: TGTGCCAGCAGAGTATTAGCGGTTCGCACAGATACGCAGTATTTT. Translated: CASRVLAVRTDTQYF.

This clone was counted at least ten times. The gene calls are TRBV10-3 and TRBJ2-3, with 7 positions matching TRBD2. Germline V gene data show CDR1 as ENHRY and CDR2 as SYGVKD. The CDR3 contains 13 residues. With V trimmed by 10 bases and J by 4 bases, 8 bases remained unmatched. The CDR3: CATVGAGADTQYF. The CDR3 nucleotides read TGTGCCACGGTCGGGGCGGGGGCAGATACGCAGTATTTT.

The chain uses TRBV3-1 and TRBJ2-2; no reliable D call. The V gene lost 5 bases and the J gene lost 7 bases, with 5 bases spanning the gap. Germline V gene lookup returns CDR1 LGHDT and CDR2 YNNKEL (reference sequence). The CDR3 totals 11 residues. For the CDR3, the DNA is TGTGCCAGCAGCGGTCTCGGGGAGCTGTTTTTT. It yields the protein CASSGLGELFF.

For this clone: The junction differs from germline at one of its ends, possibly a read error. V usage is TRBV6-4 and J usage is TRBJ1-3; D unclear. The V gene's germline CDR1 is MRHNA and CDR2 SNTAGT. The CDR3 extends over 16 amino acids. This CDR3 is CASSPDDKSSGNTIYF. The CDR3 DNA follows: TGTGCCAGCAGTCCCGATGACAAGAGCTCTGGAAACACGATATATTTT.

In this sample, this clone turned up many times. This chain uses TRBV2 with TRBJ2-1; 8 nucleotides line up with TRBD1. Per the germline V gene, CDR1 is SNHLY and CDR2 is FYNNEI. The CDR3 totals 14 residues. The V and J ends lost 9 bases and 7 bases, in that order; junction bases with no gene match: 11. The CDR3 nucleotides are TGTGCCAGTGGCCCGGACAGGGTGGGGAATGAGCAGTTCTTC. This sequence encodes CASGPDRVGNEQFF.

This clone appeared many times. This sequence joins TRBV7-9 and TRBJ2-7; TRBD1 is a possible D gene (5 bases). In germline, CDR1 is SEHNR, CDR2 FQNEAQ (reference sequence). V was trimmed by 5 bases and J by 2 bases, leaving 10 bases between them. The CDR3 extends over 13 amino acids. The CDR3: CASSLTVTYEQYF. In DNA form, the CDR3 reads TGTGCCAGCAGCCTGACAGTTACCTACGAGCAGTACTTC.

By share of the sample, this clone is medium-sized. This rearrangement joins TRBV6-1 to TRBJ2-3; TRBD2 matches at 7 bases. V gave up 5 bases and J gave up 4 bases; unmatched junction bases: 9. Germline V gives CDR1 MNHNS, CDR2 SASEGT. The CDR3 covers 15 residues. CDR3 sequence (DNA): TGTGCCAGCAGTCCTGCGGGAGAGACGGCAGATACGCAGTATTTT. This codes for CASSPAGETADTQYF.

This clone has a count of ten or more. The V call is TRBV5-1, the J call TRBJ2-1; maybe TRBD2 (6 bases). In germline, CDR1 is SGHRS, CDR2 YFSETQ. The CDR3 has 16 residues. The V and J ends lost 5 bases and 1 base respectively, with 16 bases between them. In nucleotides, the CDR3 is TGCGCCAGCAGACCTACGGGGAGCGGGTCCTACAATGAGCAGTTCTTC. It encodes CASRPTGSGSYNEQFF.

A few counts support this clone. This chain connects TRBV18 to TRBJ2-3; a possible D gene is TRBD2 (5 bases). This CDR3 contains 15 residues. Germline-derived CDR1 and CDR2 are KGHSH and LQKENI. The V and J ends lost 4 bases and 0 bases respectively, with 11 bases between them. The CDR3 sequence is CASSLGPSSTDTQYF. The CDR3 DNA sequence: TGTGCCAGCTCACTAGGGCCTAGCAGCACAGATACGCAGTATTTT. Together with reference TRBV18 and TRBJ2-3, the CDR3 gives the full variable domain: NAGVMQNPRHLVRRRGQEARLRCSPMKGHSHVYWYRQLPEEGLKFMVYLQKENIIDESGMPKERFSAEFPKEGPSILRIQQVVRGDSAAYFCASSLGPSSTDTQYFGPGTRLTVL.

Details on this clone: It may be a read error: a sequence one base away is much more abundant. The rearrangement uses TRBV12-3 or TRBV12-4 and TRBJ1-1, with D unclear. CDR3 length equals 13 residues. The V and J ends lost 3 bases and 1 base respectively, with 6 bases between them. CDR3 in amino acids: CASSLGWNTEAFF. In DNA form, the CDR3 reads TGTGCCAGCAGTTTGGGATGGAACACTGAAGCTTTCTTT.

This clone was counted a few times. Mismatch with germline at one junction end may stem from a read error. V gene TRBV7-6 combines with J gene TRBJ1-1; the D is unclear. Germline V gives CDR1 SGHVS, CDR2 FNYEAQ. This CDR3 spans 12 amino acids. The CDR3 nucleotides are TGCGCCAGCAGCTTAGTTGACACTGAATCTTTCTTT. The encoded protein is CASSLVDTESFF.

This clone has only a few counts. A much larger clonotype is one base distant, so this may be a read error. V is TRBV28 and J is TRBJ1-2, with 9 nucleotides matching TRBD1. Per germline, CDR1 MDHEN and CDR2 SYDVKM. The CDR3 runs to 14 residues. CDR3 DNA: TGTGCCAACAGTCCAAGGGACAGGGCTTCTGGCTACACCTTC. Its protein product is CANSPRDRASGYTF.

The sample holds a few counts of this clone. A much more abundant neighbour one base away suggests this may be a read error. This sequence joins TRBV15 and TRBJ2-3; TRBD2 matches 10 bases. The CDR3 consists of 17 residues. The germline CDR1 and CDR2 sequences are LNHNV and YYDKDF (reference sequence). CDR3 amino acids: CATGSERAGGPQDTQYF. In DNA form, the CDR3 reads TGTGCCACCGGCAGTGAAAGAGCGGGAGGGCCGCAAGATACGCAGTATTTT. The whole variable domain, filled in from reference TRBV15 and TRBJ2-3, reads DAMVIQNPRYQVTQFGKPVTLSCSQTLNHNVMYWYQQKSSQAPKLLFHYYDKDFNNEADTPDNFQSRRPNTSFCFLDIRSPGLGDTAMYLCATGSERAGGPQDTQYFGPGTRLTVL.

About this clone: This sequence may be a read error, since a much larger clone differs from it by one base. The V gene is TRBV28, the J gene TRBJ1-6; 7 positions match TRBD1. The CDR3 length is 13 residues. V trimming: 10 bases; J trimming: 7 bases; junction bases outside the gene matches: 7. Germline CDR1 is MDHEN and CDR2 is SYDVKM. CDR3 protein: CANRTTGNSPLHF. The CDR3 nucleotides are TGTGCCAACAGGACGACAGGGAATTCACCCCTCCACTTT.

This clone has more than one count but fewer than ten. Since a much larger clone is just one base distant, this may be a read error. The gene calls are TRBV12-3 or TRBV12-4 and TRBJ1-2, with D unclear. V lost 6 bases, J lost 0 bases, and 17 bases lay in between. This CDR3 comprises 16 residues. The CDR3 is CASSMLGEQANYGYTF. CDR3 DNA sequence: TGTGCCAGCAGCATGCTCGGGGAGCAGGCTAACTATGGCTACACCTTC.

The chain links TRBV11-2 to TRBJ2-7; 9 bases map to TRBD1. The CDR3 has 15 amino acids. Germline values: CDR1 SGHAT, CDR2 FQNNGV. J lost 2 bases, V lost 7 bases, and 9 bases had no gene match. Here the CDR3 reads CASTPGTGRAYEQYF. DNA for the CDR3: TGTGCCAGCACCCCCGGGACAGGGCGTGCCTACGAGCAGTACTTC.

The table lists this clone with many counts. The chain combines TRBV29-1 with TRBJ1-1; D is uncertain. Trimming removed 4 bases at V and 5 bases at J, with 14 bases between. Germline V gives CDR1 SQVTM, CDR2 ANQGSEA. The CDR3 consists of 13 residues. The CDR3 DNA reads TGCAGCGTTGCCATGGGTAGGGATACTGAAGCTTTCTTT. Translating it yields CSVAMGRDTEAFF.